A selection of T cell receptor beta chains follows, all from one sample in a study of blood T cell repertoires in COVID-19. Here immunoSEQ multiplex PCR was the method, and the copy in TCRdb shows in-frame clones only, minus some. The sample lists 90,000 to 130,000 clones, 80% to 90% occurring once. The sequenced material came from peripheral blood. The receptors originated from a human donor in a cohort sampled during active COVID-19. The CDR3 runs from the conserved cysteine through the conserved F or W. The D gene is left open where the match is weak.

cdr3_aa v_call d_call j_call
CASSLQGFTNEKLFF TRBV6-5 . TRBJ1-4
CASSQTSGTYNEQFF TRBV18 TRBD2 TRBJ2-1
CASSVGVGQGAGELFF TRBV9 . TRBJ2-2
CASSQSRQGQETQYF TRBV4-1 TRBD1 TRBJ2-5
CASSEANYRGSNYEQYF TRBV6-1 TRBD1 TRBJ2-7
CASSTRTASGNTIYF TRBV11-2 . TRBJ1-3
CSVGGTGFGPQHF TRBV29-1 TRBD1 TRBJ1-5
CATSSYPTSGHYEQYF TRBV15 . TRBJ2-7
CASSSGDRENSPLHF TRBV5-1 TRBD1 TRBJ1-6
CASSPEYNRANYGYTF TRBV4-2 . TRBJ1-2
CASSQGGGWGDSPLHF TRBV4-1 . TRBJ1-6
CASSLSISGELFF TRBV11-3 . TRBJ2-2
CASSSRRQGETQYF TRBV19 TRBD1 TRBJ2-5
CASTSSDSTEAFF TRBV5-1 . TRBJ1-1
CASGFGAQETQYF TRBV9 . TRBJ2-5
CASSPRGSNTEAFF TRBV21-1 . TRBJ1-1
CASSPKQGHNSPLHF TRBV18 . TRBJ1-6
CASSYERSREQFF TRBV6-5 . TRBJ2-1
CASSYDRGHGEKLFF TRBV6-5 TRBD1 TRBJ1-4
CASSPWPYNEQFF TRBV3-1/TRBV3-2 . TRBJ2-1
CASSLSSTPFSNYGYTF TRBV27 . TRBJ1-2
CASSARVAQPQHF TRBV2 . TRBJ1-5
CASRQGQGAESPLHF TRBV6-5 TRBD1 TRBJ1-6
CASSEVTGGHGANVLTF TRBV2 TRBD1 TRBJ2-6
CASSHTSGQGNEQFF TRBV7-8 TRBD1 TRBJ2-1
CASSPRTEVSGNTIYF TRBV18 . TRBJ1-3
CASSQGRLSTYEQYF TRBV4-1 . TRBJ2-7
CASSSSRGTPEAFF TRBV5-1 TRBD1 TRBJ1-1
CASRGGVFDTEAFF TRBV5-1 . TRBJ1-1
CASSKDRDRDYEKLFF TRBV21-1 . TRBJ1-4
CASSLDRTNEKLFF TRBV5-1 . TRBJ1-4
CASKWGEVSVAFF TRBV19 . TRBJ1-1
CASSRDTEAFF TRBV12-3/TRBV12-4 . TRBJ1-1
CASQMGEGTEAFF TRBV19 . TRBJ1-1
CASSIPGINQPQHF TRBV19 . TRBJ1-5
CSARQGAGYTF TRBV20-1 TRBD1 TRBJ1-2
CASSSRQAGERGEQFF TRBV6-5 TRBD2 TRBJ2-1
CASSTLRDRRIPNTGELFF TRBV2 TRBD1 TRBJ2-2
CASSLSVGLYEQYF TRBV28 . TRBJ2-7
CASSFYSGNTIYF TRBV5-4 . TRBJ1-3
CASSIDRGQSYGYTF TRBV19 TRBD1 TRBJ1-2
CASSVRGNQETQYF TRBV3-1/TRBV3-2 TRBD2 TRBJ2-5
CASSQPGLNYGYTF TRBV6-5 . TRBJ1-2
CASSLGRRYYEQYF TRBV28 . TRBJ2-7
CASRKETGPGNTIYF TRBV6-5 TRBD1 TRBJ1-3
CASSQLGQLYNEQFF TRBV14 TRBD1 TRBJ2-1
CSVRSGEQGPTYEQYF TRBV29-1 . TRBJ2-7
CVTWGLGYGYTF TRBV11-1 . TRBJ1-2
CASSESAGQGADTQYF TRBV2 TRBD1 TRBJ2-3
CASSISGQGGRDTQYF TRBV19 TRBD1 TRBJ2-3
CASSLWGQEAGNTIYF TRBV5-1 TRBD1 TRBJ1-3
CASSLWGQGAGEAFF TRBV5-1 TRBD1 TRBJ1-1